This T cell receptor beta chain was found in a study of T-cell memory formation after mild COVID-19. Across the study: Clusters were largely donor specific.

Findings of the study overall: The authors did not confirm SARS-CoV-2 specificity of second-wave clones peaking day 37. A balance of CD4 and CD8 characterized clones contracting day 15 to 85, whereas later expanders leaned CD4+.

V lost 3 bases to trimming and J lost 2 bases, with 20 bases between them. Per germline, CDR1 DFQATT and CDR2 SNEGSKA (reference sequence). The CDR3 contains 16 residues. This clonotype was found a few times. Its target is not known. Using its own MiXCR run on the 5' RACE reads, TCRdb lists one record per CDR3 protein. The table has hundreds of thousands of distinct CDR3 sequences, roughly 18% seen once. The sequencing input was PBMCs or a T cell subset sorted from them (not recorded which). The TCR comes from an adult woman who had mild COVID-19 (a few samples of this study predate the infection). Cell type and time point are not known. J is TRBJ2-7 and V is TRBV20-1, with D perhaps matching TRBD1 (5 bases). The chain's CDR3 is CSARAPTGREPYEQYF. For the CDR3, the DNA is TGCAGTGCTAGGGCCCCCACAGGAAGAGAGCCCTACGAGCAGTACTTC.